The 8 T cell receptor beta chains reported below all come from one sample, sequenced in a study of blood T cells in healthy people across ages. The authors ran a second PCR of 7 to 11 cycles using a sample-barcoded 5' primer and a J-beta primer mix. TCRdb recomputed calls from the 5' RACE reads with MiXCR, one row per CDR3 protein. Of some 1.5 million distinct CDR3 sequences listed, approximately 28% are singletons. The sample comprised blood. These receptors were taken from a woman under 40 in good health.

This clonotype occurred a few times. V and J are TRBV9 and TRBJ1-1, with TRBD1 matching over 7 bases. Germline lookup yields CDR1 SGDLS and CDR2 YYNGEE. The CDR3 has 14 amino acids. Trimming at V came to 4 bases and at J to 6 bases, leaving 9 bases not matched to a gene. In DNA, the CDR3 is TGTGCCAGCAGCCCCAGGGGGGGTTCGGCTGAAGCTTTCTTT. Encoded protein: CASSPRGGSAEAFF.

There are many counts of this clonotype. This chain connects TRBV4-1 to TRBJ2-5, with unresolved D. V gave up 0 bases and J gave up 4 bases, with 12 bases separating them. This CDR3 is built from 15 residues. Per germline, CDR1 MGHRA and CDR2 YSYEKL. The CDR3 coding sequence is TGCGCCAGCAGCCAAGAAGGGTACCGTAGAGAGACCCAGTACTTC. Its protein product is CASSQEGYRRETQYF.

The chain combines TRBV12-3 or TRBV12-4 with TRBJ2-5; weak D call: TRBD1 (5 bases). This CDR3 spans 16 amino acids. The germline V and J ends were trimmed by 3 bases and 4 bases, with 18 bases remaining between them. The CDR3 is CASSFPIRQGGETQYF. DNA for the CDR3: TGTGCCAGCAGTTTTCCCATCAGGCAGGGCGGAGAGACCCAGTACTTC.

This clonotype was seen repeatedly, ten times or more. An end of the junction differs from the germline gene, which may be a read error. In DNA, the CDR3 is TGTGCCAGCAGCTCTGCAAGCACAGATACGCAGTATTTT. This codes for CASSSASTDTQYF. The chain carries TRBV5-1 and TRBJ2-3, with no clear D. Germline CDR1 reads SGHRS; CDR2 reads YFSETQ. This CDR3 is 13 amino acids long.

J is TRBJ2-1 and V is TRBV3-1; 9 nucleotides align to TRBD1. The CDR3 has 19 amino acids. The V gene end was trimmed by 0 bases and the J gene end by 4 bases; junction bases not matched to a gene: 13. Germline V CDR1 and CDR2: LGHDT, YNNKEL (reference sequence). The CDR3: CASSQEVLGQGFTYNEQFF. CDR3 bases: TGTGCCAGCAGCCAAGAAGTTTTAGGACAGGGGTTTACTTACAATGAGCAGTTCTTC.

At least ten counts were recorded for this clonotype. The chain couples TRBV9 to TRBJ2-3; D remains unclear. The germline V gene has CDR1 SGDLS and CDR2 YYNGEE. V was cut by 4 bases and J by 4 bases, with 10 bases left in between. This CDR3 contains 13 residues. The CDR3 reads CASSTPPSDTQYF. The CDR3 DNA reads TGTGCCAGCAGCACCCCTCCGTCAGATACGCAGTATTTT.

This clonotype was counted ten times or more. The chain recombines TRBV20-1 with TRBJ2-7; D gene uncertain. The germline gives CDR1 DFQATT, CDR2 SNEGSKA (reference sequence). The CDR3 sequence is 14 residues long. V was pared by 3 bases and J by 3 bases, with 15 bases between. The CDR3 sequence is CSASTDPPFYEQYF. CDR3 in DNA: TGCAGTGCTAGTACGGACCCACCGTTCTACGAGCAGTACTTC.

This clonotype was detected a few times. The chain links TRBV7-9 to TRBJ2-1; D uncertain. This CDR3 is 13 amino acids long. Per the germline V gene, CDR1 is SEHNR and CDR2 is FQNEAQ (reference sequence). The V end lost 4 bases, the J end lost 6 bases, and 10 bases lay between the germline ends. CDR3 protein: CASSYVLTNEQFF. CDR3 DNA sequence: TGTGCCAGCAGCTACGTTTTAACCAATGAGCAGTTCTTC.